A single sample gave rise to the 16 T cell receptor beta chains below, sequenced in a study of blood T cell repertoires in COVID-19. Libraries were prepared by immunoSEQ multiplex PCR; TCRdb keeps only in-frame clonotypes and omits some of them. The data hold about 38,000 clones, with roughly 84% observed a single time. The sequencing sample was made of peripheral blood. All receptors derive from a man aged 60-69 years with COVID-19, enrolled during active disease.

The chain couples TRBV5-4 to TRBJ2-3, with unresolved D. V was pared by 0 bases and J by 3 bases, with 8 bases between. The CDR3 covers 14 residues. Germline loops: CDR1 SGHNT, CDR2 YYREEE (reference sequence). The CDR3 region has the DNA TGTGCCAGCAGCTTGGGCCTTAGAACAGATACGCAGTATTTT. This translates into CASSLGLRTDTQYF.

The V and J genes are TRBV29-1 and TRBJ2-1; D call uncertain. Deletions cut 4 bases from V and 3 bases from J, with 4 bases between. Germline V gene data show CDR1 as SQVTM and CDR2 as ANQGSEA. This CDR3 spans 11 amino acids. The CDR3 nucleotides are TGCAGCGTTGTAGTCTACAATGAGCAGTTCTTC. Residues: CSVVVYNEQFF.

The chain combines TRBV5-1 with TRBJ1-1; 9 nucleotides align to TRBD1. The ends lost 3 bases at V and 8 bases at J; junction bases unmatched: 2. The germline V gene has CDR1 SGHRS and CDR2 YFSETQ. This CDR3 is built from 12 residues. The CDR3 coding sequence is TGCGCCAGCAGCTGGGGGACAGGGGAAGCTTTCTTT. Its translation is CASSWGTGEAFF. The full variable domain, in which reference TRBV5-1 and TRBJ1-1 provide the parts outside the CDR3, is KAGVTQTPRYLIKTRGQQVTLSCSPISGHRSVSWYQQTPGQGLQFLFEYFSETQRNKGNFPGRFSGRQFSNSRSEMNVSTLELGDSALYLCASSWGTGEAFFGQGTRLTVV.

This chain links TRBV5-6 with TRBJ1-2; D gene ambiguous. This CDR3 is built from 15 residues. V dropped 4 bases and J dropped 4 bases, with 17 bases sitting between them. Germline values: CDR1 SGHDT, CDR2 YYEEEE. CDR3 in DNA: TGTGCCAGCAGCCTGGGCCTAGTAAGGAGCTATGGCTACACCTTC. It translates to CASSLGLVRSYGYTF.

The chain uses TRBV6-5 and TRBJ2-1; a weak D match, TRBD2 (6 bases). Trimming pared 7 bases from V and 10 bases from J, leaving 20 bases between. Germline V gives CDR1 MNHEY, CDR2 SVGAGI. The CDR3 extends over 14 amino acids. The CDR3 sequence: CASTNHAVRGEQFF. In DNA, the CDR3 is TGTGCCAGCACCAACCACGCGGTCCGGGGGGAGCAGTTCTTC.

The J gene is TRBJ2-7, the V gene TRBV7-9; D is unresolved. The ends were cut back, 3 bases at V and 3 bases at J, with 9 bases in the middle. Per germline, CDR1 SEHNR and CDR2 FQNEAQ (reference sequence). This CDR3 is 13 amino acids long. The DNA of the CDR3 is TGTGCCAGCAGCTTGACACTGGGCTACGAGCAGTACTTC. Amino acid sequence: CASSLTLGYEQYF.

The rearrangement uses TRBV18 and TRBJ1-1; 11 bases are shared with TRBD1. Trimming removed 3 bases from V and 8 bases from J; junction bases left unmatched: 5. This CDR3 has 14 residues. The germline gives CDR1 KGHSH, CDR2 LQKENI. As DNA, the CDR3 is TGTGCCAGCTCACCCGCCGGGACAGGGGGGGAAGCTTTCTTT. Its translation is CASSPAGTGGEAFF.

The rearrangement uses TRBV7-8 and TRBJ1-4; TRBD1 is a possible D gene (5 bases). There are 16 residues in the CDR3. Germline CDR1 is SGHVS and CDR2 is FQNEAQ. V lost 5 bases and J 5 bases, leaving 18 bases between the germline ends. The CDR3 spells CASSPGGAIRNEKLFF. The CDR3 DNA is TGTGCCAGCAGCCCCGGAGGGGCAATAAGGAATGAAAAACTGTTTTTT.

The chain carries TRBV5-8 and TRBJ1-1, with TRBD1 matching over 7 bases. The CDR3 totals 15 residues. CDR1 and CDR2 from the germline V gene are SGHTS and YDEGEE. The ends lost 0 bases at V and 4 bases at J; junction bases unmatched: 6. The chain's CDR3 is CASSLVVDRATEAFF. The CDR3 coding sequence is TGTGCCAGCAGCTTGGTCGTCGACAGGGCCACTGAAGCTTTCTTT.

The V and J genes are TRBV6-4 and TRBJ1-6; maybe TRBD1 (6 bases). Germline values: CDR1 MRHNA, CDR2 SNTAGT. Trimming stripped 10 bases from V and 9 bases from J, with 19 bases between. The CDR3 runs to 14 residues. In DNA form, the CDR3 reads TGTGCCACCCGCGATACTTCCAGGGGTTCACCCCTCCACTTT. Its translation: CATRDTSRGSPLHF.

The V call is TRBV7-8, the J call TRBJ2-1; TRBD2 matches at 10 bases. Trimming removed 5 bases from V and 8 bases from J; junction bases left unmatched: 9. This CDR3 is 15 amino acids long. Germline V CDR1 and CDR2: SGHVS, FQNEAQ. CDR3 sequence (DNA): TGTGCCAGCAGCCTTCGACCTAGCGGGGGCGATGAGCAGTTCTTC. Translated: CASSLRPSGGDEQFF.

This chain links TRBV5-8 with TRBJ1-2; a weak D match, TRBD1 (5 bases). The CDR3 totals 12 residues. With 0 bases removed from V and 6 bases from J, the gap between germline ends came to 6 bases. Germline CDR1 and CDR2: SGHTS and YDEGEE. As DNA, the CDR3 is TGTGCCAGCAGCTTGGCAGGGAATGGCTACACCTTC. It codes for CASSLAGNGYTF.

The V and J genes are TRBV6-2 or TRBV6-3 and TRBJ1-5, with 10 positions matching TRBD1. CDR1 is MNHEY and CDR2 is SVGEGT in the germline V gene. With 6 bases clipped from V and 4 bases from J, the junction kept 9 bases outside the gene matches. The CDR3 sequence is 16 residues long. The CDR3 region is CASSPTPGQGNQPQHF. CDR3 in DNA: TGTGCCAGCAGCCCTACACCGGGACAGGGGAATCAGCCCCAGCATTTT.

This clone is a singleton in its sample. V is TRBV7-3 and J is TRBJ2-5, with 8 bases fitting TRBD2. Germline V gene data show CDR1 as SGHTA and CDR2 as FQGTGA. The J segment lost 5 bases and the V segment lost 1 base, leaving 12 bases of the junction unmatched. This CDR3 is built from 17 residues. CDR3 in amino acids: CASSLNPPGGGGETQYF. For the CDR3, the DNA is TGTGCCAGCAGCTTAAACCCTCCCGGGGGGGGAGGGGAGACCCAGTACTTC.

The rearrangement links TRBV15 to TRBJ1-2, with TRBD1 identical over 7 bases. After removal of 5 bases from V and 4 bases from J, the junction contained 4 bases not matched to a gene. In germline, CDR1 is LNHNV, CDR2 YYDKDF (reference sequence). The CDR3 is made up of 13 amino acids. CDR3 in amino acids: CATSLDRIYGYTF. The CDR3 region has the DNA TGTGCCACCAGCTTGGACAGGATCTATGGCTACACCTTC.

The CDR3 nucleotides are TGTGCCAGCAGTTCCCGCGGACAAAGCTATGGCTACACCTTC. This encodes CASSSRGQSYGYTF. V usage is TRBV6-5 and J usage is TRBJ1-2; a weak D match, TRBD1 (5 bases). The V end lost 4 bases, the J end lost 4 bases, and 13 bases lay between the germline ends. CDR1 and CDR2 from the germline V gene are MNHEY and SVGAGI. This CDR3 has 14 amino acids.